The rows below give T cell receptor beta chains drawn from one sample of a study of T cell responses to AZD1222 COVID-19 vaccine. Data came from immunoSEQ multiplex PCR; TCRdb stores just in-frame clones and leaves some out. The sample lists more than 110,000 clones, 90% to 95% occurring once. Specimen: peripheral blood, collected on day 0 of AZD1222 vaccination. The receptor source for this set is an adult in good health. Each CDR3 is given with its conserved first and last residue. D genes are given only for firm matches. Clone sizes are given selectively: once, few, many, or a class where the clone is expanded.

TRBJ1-6,NA,NA,TRBV7-3,CASSFIGTPGQGKSSYNSPLHF,TGTGCCAGCAGCTTTATCGGAACTCCCGGGCAGGGAAAAAGCTCCTATAATTCACCCCTCCACTTT
TRBJ2-5,NA,NA,TRBV7-8,CASSLAGLKETQYF,TGTGCCAGCAGCTTAGCGGGGTTAAAAGAGACCCAGTACTTC
TRBJ2-7,NA,NA,TRBV2,CASRIPPGARQYF,TGTGCCAGCAGAATCCCTCCGGGTGCCCGACAGTACTTC
TRBJ1-6,NA,TRBD1,TRBV27,CASRAPGQGVSPLHF,TGTGCCAGCAGAGCCCCGGGACAGGGGGTCTCACCCCTCCACTTT
TRBJ1-2,NA,NA,TRBV25-1,CASSATGTNGYTF,TGTGCCAGCAGTGCCACAGGGACCAATGGCTACACCTTC
TRBJ1-2,NA,NA,TRBV5-4,CASSLYTGHGYTF,TGTGCCAGCAGCTTATATACCGGGCATGGCTACACCTTC
TRBJ1-6,NA,NA,TRBV19,CASSIMAGSSYNSPLHF,TGTGCCAGTAGTATTATGGCCGGAAGCTCCTATAATTCACCCCTCCACTTT
TRBJ2-3,NA,NA,TRBV28,CASSFRSTDTQYF,TGTGCCAGCAGTTTCCGCAGCACAGATACGCAGTATTTT
TRBJ2-2,NA,NA,TRBV30,CAWSVFTGELFF,TGTGCCTGGAGTGTATTCACCGGGGAGCTGTTTTTT
TRBJ2-5,once,NA,TRBV5-4,CASSSTQTQYF,TGTGCCAGCAGCTCCACCCAGACCCAGTACTTC
TRBJ1-1,once,NA,TRBV19,CASSQGPGAFF,TGTGCCAGTAGTCAGGGTCCGGGAGCTTTCTTT
TRBJ2-7,few,NA,TRBV27,CASSLNRGGFGHEQYF,TGTGCCAGCAGCCTAAATAGGGGGGGGTTTGGCCACGAGCAGTACTTC
TRBJ1-5,NA,NA,TRBV27,CASSREWANNQPQHF,TGTGCCAGCAGTAGAGAATGGGCCAACAATCAGCCCCAGCATTTT
TRBJ2-3,NA,NA,TRBV7-9,CASSYPNRREDTQYF,TGTGCCAGCAGCTATCCCAACAGGCGGGAAGATACGCAGTATTTT
TRBJ2-7,NA,NA,TRBV6-2/TRBV6-3,CASSPRQADYEQYF,TGTGCCAGCAGTCCCCGTCAGGCAGACTACGAGCAGTACTTC
TRBJ1-1,NA,TRBD1,TRBV18,CASSAIQGPGTEAFF,TGTGCCAGCTCAGCAATACAGGGGCCTGGCACTGAAGCTTTCTTT
TRBJ2-5,once,TRBD1,TRBV27,CASSPQQGGGQETQYF,TGTGCCAGCAGTCCCCAACAAGGGGGCGGTCAAGAGACCCAGTACTTC
TRBJ1-1,NA,TRBD1,TRBV4-1,CASSQDPTGGSEAFF,TGCGCCAGCAGCCAAGACCCTACAGGGGGCTCTGAAGCTTTCTTT
TRBJ1-4,NA,NA,TRBV6-6,CASRNRDNNEKLFF,TGTGCCAGCAGGAACCGGGACAATAATGAAAAACTGTTTTTT
TRBJ2-2,NA,NA,TRBV4-1,CASSHSQGARANTGELFF,TGCGCCAGCAGCCACTCACAAGGGGCTCGAGCGAACACCGGGGAGCTGTTTTTT
TRBJ2-1,once,TRBD1,TRBV13,CASSLAGTGVEHEQFF,TGTGCCAGCAGCCTAGCCGGGACAGGGGTCGAGCATGAGCAGTTCTTC
TRBJ1-1,NA,NA,TRBV2,CASSEAALRLPAEAFF,TGTGCCAGCAGTGAAGCGGCCCTCCGGCTTCCCGCGGAAGCTTTCTTT
TRBJ1-1,NA,NA,TRBV12-3/TRBV12-4,CASSGIGSTEAFF,TGTGCCAGCAGCGGCATCGGGTCCACTGAAGCTTTCTTT
TRBJ2-5,NA,TRBD1,TRBV9,CASSVEGAGTQYF,TGTGCCAGCAGCGTCGAGGGGGCGGGGACCCAGTACTTC
TRBJ1-5,NA,NA,TRBV2,CASSQGGVGNQPQHF,TGTGCCAGCAGCCAGGGTGGGGTTGGCAATCAGCCCCAGCATTTT
TRBJ2-7,few,TRBD1,TRBV19,CASSIAGGESYEQYF,TGTGCCAGTAGTATAGCAGGGGGCGAATCCTACGAGCAGTACTTC
TRBJ1-1,NA,NA,TRBV2,CASITPGITEAFF,TGTGCCAGCATCACACCGGGGATCACTGAAGCTTTCTTT
TRBJ1-1,NA,TRBD1,TRBV28,CASSTGQLNTEAFF,TGTGCCAGCAGCACGGGACAGCTGAACACTGAAGCTTTCTTT
TRBJ1-2,NA,TRBD1,TRBV6-6,CASSRGQILGESGYTF,TGTGCCAGCAGTAGGGGACAGATTTTGGGAGAGTCCGGCTACACCTTC
TRBJ1-3,NA,NA,TRBV5-1,CASSLEGGGNTIYF,TGCGCCAGCAGCTTGGAAGGCGGTGGAAACACCATATATTTT